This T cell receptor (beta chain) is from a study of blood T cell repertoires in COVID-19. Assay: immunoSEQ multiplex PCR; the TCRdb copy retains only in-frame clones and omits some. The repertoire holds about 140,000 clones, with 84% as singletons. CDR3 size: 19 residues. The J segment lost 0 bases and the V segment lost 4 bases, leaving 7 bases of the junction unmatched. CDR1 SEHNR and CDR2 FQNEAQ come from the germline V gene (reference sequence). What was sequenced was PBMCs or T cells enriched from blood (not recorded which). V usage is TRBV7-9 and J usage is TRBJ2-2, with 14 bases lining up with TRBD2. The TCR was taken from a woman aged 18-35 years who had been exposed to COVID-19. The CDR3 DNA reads TGTGCCAGCAGCTCAAAGACTAGCGGGAGGGCCGCGAACACCGGGGAGCTGTTTTTT. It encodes CASSSKTSGRAANTGELFF.